These 10 T cell receptor beta chains came from one sample sequenced in a study of radiotherapy plus CTLA-4 blockade in lung cancer. Clones were read by immunoSEQ multiplex PCR, and TCRdb kept only the in-frame ones, dropping some. The data show 95,000 to 150,000 clones, approximately 90% seen once. Sequences were derived from peripheral blood, sampled from a patient treated with radiotherapy plus ipilimumab. The receptors were sampled from a human donor with non-small cell lung cancer that progressed on radiotherapy plus ipilimumab.

The chain employs TRBV2 and TRBJ2-1, with 7 positions matching TRBD2. Germline V CDR1 and CDR2: SNHLY, FYNNEI. The CDR3 has 13 amino acids. After removal of 3 bases from V and 5 bases from J, the junction contained 1 base not matched to a gene. The CDR3 DNA follows: TGTGCCAGCAGTGAGCGGGGGAACAATGAGCAGTTCTTC. It yields the protein CASSERGNNEQFF.

This chain links TRBV4-1 with TRBJ2-7, with TRBD1 matching over 8 bases. Germline V lookup: CDR1 MGHRA, CDR2 YSYEKL. There are 16 residues in the CDR3. V trimming: 3 bases; J trimming: 1 base; junction bases outside the gene matches: 8. The CDR3 DNA is TGCGCCAGCAGCCAGACCCTGGACAGGGTGTCCTACGAGCAGTACTTC. Translating gives CASSQTLDRVSYEQYF.

The V and J genes are TRBV7-6 and TRBJ1-1; D gene ambiguous. The CDR3 is 14 amino acids. V was trimmed by 1 base and J by 0 bases, leaving 6 bases between them. The germline V gene has CDR1 SGHVS and CDR2 FNYEAQ. The CDR3 spells CASSLGGLNTEAFF. CDR3 bases: TGTGCCAGCAGCTTAGGAGGGTTGAACACTGAAGCTTTCTTT.

This clone appeared a single time. This chain joins TRBV4-2 and TRBJ2-3, with TRBD2 matching over 8 bases. This CDR3 region has 18 residues. Germline V gene sequence: CDR1 LGHNA, CDR2 YNFKEQ. With V trimmed by 5 bases and J by 0 bases, 13 bases remained unmatched. In nucleotides, the CDR3 is TGTGCCAGCAGCACGGGACTAGGGGGGGGACTGAGCACAGATACGCAGTATTTT. Residues: CASSTGLGGGLSTDTQYF.

V gene TRBV7-2 combines with J gene TRBJ2-5; 7 positions agree with TRBD2. The CDR3 consists of 17 residues. Germline V gene sequence: CDR1 SGHTA, CDR2 FQGNSA. The ends lost 5 bases at V and 3 bases at J; junction bases unmatched: 15. CDR3 loop: CASSISAGSGGKETQYF. The CDR3 nucleotides are TGTGCCAGCAGCATATCAGCGGGGAGTGGTGGCAAAGAGACCCAGTACTTC. Based on the CDR3 plus reference TRBV7-2 and TRBJ2-5, the full variable domain is GAGVSQSPSNKVTEKGKDVELRCDPISGHTALYWYRQSLGQGLEFLIYFQGNSAPDKSGLPSDRFSAERTGGSVSTLTIQRTQQEDSAVYLCASSISAGSGGKETQYFGPGTRLLVL.

This sequence joins TRBV6-1 and TRBJ2-7; 10 bases match TRBD2. J gave up 1 base and V 1 base, and 7 bases lay outside the gene matches. Germline CDR1 and CDR2: MNHNS and SASEGT. This CDR3 is built from 17 residues. CDR3 amino acids: CASSEGTSGLVSYEQYF. In DNA, the CDR3 is TGTGCCAGCAGTGAAGGGACTAGCGGATTAGTTTCCTACGAGCAGTACTTC.

The chain recombines TRBV10-1 with TRBJ1-2; D is ambiguous. Trimming cost V 7 bases and J 4 bases, with 13 bases left between them. In germline, CDR1 is WNHNN, CDR2 SYGVQD (reference sequence). This CDR3 comprises 13 residues. As DNA, the CDR3 is TGCGCCAGCACTCCGGGTCTAATCTATGGCTACACCTTC. Translation gives CASTPGLIYGYTF.

This rearrangement joins TRBV11-2 to TRBJ2-3; a weak D match, TRBD1 (6 bases). Germline loops: CDR1 SGHAT, CDR2 FQNNGV. V dropped 5 bases and J dropped 0 bases, with 12 bases sitting between them. The CDR3 has 15 amino acids. CDR3 DNA: TGTGCCAGCAGCCCACGGACAGCTAGCACAGATACGCAGTATTTT. Protein product: CASSPRTASTDTQYF. Based on the CDR3 plus reference TRBV11-2 and TRBJ2-3, the full variable domain is EAGVAQSPRYKIIEKRQSVAFWCNPISGHATLYWYQQILGQGPKLLIQFQNNGVVDDSQLPKDRFSAERLKGVDSTLKIQPAKLEDSAVYLCASSPRTASTDTQYFGPGTRLTVL.

This chain uses TRBV6-1 with TRBJ2-7; TRBD2 matches at 11 bases. The CDR3 has 15 amino acids. The germline V gene has CDR1 MNHNS and CDR2 SASEGT. Trimming removed 8 bases from V and 2 bases from J; junction bases left unmatched: 8. The CDR3 reads CASRRETSGTYEQYF. CDR3 nucleotides: TGTGCCAGCCGGAGAGAGACTAGCGGGACCTACGAGCAGTACTTC.

V usage is TRBV2 and J usage is TRBJ2-3, with a possible D match to TRBD2 (6 bases). The CDR3 runs 13 residues. The germline V and J ends were trimmed by 5 bases and 2 bases, with 8 bases remaining between them. CDR1 and CDR2 from the germline V gene are SNHLY and FYNNEI. In nucleotides, the CDR3 is TGTGCCAGCAGTTGGGACTCCACAGATACGCAGTATTTT. Protein: CASSWDSTDTQYF.